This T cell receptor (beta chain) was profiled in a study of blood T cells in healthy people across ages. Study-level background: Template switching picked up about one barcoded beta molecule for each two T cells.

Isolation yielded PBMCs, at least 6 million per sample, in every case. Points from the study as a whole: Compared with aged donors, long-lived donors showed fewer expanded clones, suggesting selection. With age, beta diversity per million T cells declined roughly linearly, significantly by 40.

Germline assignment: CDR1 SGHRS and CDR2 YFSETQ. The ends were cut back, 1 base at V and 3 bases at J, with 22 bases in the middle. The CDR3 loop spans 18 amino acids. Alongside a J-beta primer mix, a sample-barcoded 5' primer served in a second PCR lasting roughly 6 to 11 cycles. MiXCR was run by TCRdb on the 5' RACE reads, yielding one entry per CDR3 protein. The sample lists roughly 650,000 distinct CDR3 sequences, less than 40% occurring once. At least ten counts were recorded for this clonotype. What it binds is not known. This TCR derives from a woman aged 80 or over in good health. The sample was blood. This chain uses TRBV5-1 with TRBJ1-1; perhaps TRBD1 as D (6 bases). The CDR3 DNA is TGCGCCAGCAGCTTGATTAGTCGCGGTAGGGGGTTAGACACTGAAGCTTTCTTT. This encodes CASSLISRGRGLDTEAFF.